Below, one T cell receptor (beta chain) is given with its context. PCR amplification relied on 60 Vbeta primers (plus 13 Jbeta primers). Per the original data handling: Later, tens of millions of unique TCR beta chains were counted in an analysis, and approximately 10 million of them were shared. The table came from immunoSEQ multiplex PCR; TCRdb's copy has only in-frame clones and leaves some out. That table is the source of V, J and clone size, and D and trimming were worked out from the DNA. The sample records roughly 140,000 clones, around 66% being singletons. V shed 4 bases, J shed 3 bases, and the junction held 4 bases outside the gene matches. The CDR3 length is 14 residues. Germline loops: CDR1 SGHRS, CDR2 YFSETQ. The sample is drawn from a study of cytomegalovirus exposure and HLA in healthy donors.

The sequenced sample was PBMCs. V gene TRBV5-1 combines with J gene TRBJ2-3; 8 bases agree with TRBD1. This receptor was identified in a woman in her thirties in good health and CMV-seropositive. The CDR3 DNA reads as TGCGCCAGCAGCCTAAGACAGGGGACAGATACGCAGTATTTT. Its protein is CASSLRQGTDTQYF.